These 18 T cell receptor beta chains were sequenced from one sample in a study of T cells in Graves' hyperthyroidism and ophthalmopathy. Amplified TCR beta CDR3 regions came from RNA transcripts. First-round RT-PCR of the TCR CDR3 relied on the HTBI primer set. TCRdb ran MiXCR on the multiplex PCR reads and lists one entry per CDR3 protein. The sample holds about 420,000 distinct CDR3 sequences, roughly 15% seen once. The sequencing sample was made of blood. Source of these receptors: a woman aged 18-29 years with Graves' hyperthyroidism.

J is TRBJ1-1 and V is TRBV6-5, with unresolved D. The V gene's germline CDR1 is MNHEY and CDR2 SVGAGI. There are 13 residues in the CDR3. Trimming stripped 0 bases from V and 6 bases from J, with 8 bases between. CDR3 in DNA: TGTGCCAGCAGTTACTCTGGGAGGGCTGAAGCTTTCTTT. It translates to CASSYSGRAEAFF.

This clonotype was seen many times. The DNA for the CDR3 is TGTGCCAGCAGCTCCCTCGGGGACAGCAGCACAGATACGCAGTATTTT. This sequence encodes CASSSLGDSSTDTQYF. The gene calls are TRBV6-1 and TRBJ2-3; 7 bases are a match to TRBD1. The CDR3 contains 16 residues. Germline assignment: CDR1 MNHNS and CDR2 SASEGT. The ends lost 6 bases at V and 0 bases at J; junction bases unmatched: 9.

This clonotype was seen at least ten times. This chain joins TRBV11-2 and TRBJ1-1, with D uncertain. Germline V lookup: CDR1 SGHAT, CDR2 FQNNGV. Trimming cost V 3 bases and J 3 bases, with 11 bases left between them. The CDR3 totals 14 residues. This CDR3 is CASSLQPLDTEAFF. CDR3 nucleotides: TGTGCCAGCAGCTTGCAGCCCCTGGACACTGAAGCTTTCTTT.

This clonotype came up a few times. The V gene is TRBV6-1, the J gene TRBJ1-6; 10 bases are a match to TRBD1. This CDR3 region has 14 residues. The V gene's germline CDR1 is MNHNS and CDR2 SASEGT. The V and J ends lost 5 bases and 10 bases, in that order; junction bases with no gene match: 5. CDR3 protein: CASSSGTGVSPLHF. The CDR3 nucleotides read TGTGCCAGCAGTTCCGGGACAGGGGTCTCACCCCTCCACTTT.

This clonotype has a count of ten or more. J is TRBJ1-4 and V is TRBV12-3 or TRBV12-4; D might be TRBD1 (6 bases). Deletions cut 4 bases from V and 3 bases from J, with 15 bases between. The CDR3 has 16 amino acids. In DNA, the CDR3 is TGTGCCAGCAGTTCGAGAACGGGACACTCTAATGAAAAACTGTTTTTT. It encodes CASSSRTGHSNEKLFF.

This clonotype was detected a few times. The chain couples TRBV30 to TRBJ1-1; 11 bases align to TRBD1. Losses at the gene ends were 2 bases for V and 5 bases for J; bases not matched to a gene: 4. Germline lookup yields CDR1 GTSNPN and CDR2 SVGIG (reference sequence). This CDR3 is 14 amino acids long. This CDR3 reads CAWSTGQGGTEAFF. The CDR3 nucleotides are TGTGCCTGGAGTACGGGACAGGGGGGAACTGAAGCTTTCTTT.

This clonotype was detected ten times or more. The chain carries TRBV7-6 and TRBJ2-7, with 7 nucleotides matching TRBD2. CDR1 is SGHVS, CDR2 FNYEAQ, per germline. After removal of 1 base from V and 5 bases from J, the junction contained 5 bases not matched to a gene. CDR3 length: 14 amino acids. This CDR3 reads CASSLGDRGDEQYF. In DNA, the CDR3 is TGTGCCAGCAGCTTAGGGGATCGGGGGGACGAGCAGTACTTC. The variable domain in full, with the rest retrieved from reference TRBV7-6 and TRBJ2-7, is GAGVSQSPRYKVTKRGQDVALRCDPISGHVSLYWYRQALGQGPEFLTYFNYEAQQDKSGLPNDRFSAERPEGSISTLTIQRTEQRDSAMYRCASSLGDRGDEQYFGPGTRLTVT.

This clonotype was recorded many times. V usage is TRBV11-2 and J usage is TRBJ2-7; TRBD2 matches 13 bases. Germline CDR1 is SGHAT and CDR2 is FQNNGV. The CDR3 covers 14 residues. V shed 4 bases, J shed 5 bases, and the junction held 2 bases outside the gene matches. The CDR3 DNA sequence: TGTGCCAGCAGCTCACTAGCGGGAGGGCACGAGCAGTACTTC. Encoded protein: CASSSLAGGHEQYF.

This clonotype was recorded many times. CDR3 sequence reads: CSAVGLAGVSSYEQYF. CDR3 in DNA: TGCAGTGCCGTGGGACTAGCGGGAGTAAGCTCCTACGAGCAGTACTTC. This rearrangement joins TRBV20-1 to TRBJ2-7; 14 bases agree with TRBD2. Germline CDR1 reads DFQATT; CDR2 reads SNEGSKA (reference sequence). Trimming removed 6 bases from V and 0 bases from J; junction bases left unmatched: 7. This CDR3 is built from 16 residues.

This clonotype was seen at least ten times. This rearrangement joins TRBV7-9 to TRBJ2-1; perhaps TRBD1 as D (5 bases). Germline V gives CDR1 SEHNR, CDR2 FQNEAQ (reference sequence). The CDR3 runs to 15 residues. With 5 bases removed from V and 0 bases from J, the gap between germline ends came to 11 bases. The chain's CDR3 is CASSPQGGSYNEQFF. The CDR3 bases are TGTGCCAGCAGCCCCCAGGGTGGCTCCTACAATGAGCAGTTCTTC.

On this clonotype: A read error may explain this, as a much larger clone is one base away. The CDR3 here is CANSEWSPLHF. CDR3 DNA sequence: TGTGCCAACAGTGAGTGGTCACCCCTCCACTTT. The J gene is TRBJ1-6, the V gene TRBV6-1; D gene unclear. The germline CDR1 and CDR2 sequences are MNHNS and SASEGT. The CDR3 totals 11 residues.

As regards this clonotype: A much larger clone lies a single base off, so this may be a read error. The chain combines TRBV28 with TRBJ2-2; 9 bases are shared with TRBD1. Per the germline V gene, CDR1 is MDHEN and CDR2 is SYDVKM. Germline trimming cut 3 bases from V and 6 bases from J; bases unmatched to any gene: 8. This CDR3 has 16 amino acids. Here the CDR3 DNA reads TGTGCCAGCAGTTTGCTGGACAGGGGTCCCTCCGGGGAGCTGTTTTTT. It codes for CASSLLDRGPSGELFF.

Of note for this clonotype: Just one base apart from a much larger clone, this may be a read error. The rearrangement joins TRBV30 to TRBJ2-5, with a possible D match to TRBD1 (8 bases). Trimming removed 2 bases at V and 4 bases at J, with 14 bases between. This CDR3 has 14 amino acids. The germline CDR1 and CDR2 sequences are GTSNPN and SVGIG (reference sequence). In DNA form, the CDR3 reads TGTGCCTGGAGTCTACAGGGGGGGTCAGAGACCCAGTACTTC. This sequence encodes CAWSLQGGSETQYF.

This clonotype was seen repeatedly, ten times or more. V gene TRBV5-1 combines with J gene TRBJ1-3; TRBD1 aligns across 7 bases. CDR3 size: 15 residues. V trimming: 4 bases; J trimming: 4 bases; junction bases outside the gene matches: 8. Germline V lookup: CDR1 SGHRS, CDR2 YFSETQ. The CDR3 reads CASSVTGLRGNTIYF. The CDR3 DNA sequence: TGCGCCAGCAGCGTGACAGGGCTGAGGGGAAACACCATATATTTT.

The table lists this clonotype with many counts. The V call is TRBV11-1, the J call TRBJ2-1; possible D gene TRBD1, 6 bases. The CDR3 covers 13 residues. The V gene's germline CDR1 is SGHAT and CDR2 FQDESV (reference sequence). The V end lost 2 bases, the J end lost 6 bases, and 8 bases lay between the germline ends. The CDR3 reads CASSLMGANEQFF. For the CDR3, the DNA is TGTGCCAGCAGCTTAATGGGGGCCAATGAGCAGTTCTTC.

At least ten counts were recorded for this clonotype. This chain links TRBV6-2 or TRBV6-3 with TRBJ2-1; 8 bases are a match to TRBD2. V lost 6 bases, J lost 4 bases, and 5 bases stayed unmatched. Germline assignment: CDR1 MNHEY and CDR2 SVGEGT. This CDR3 has 14 amino acids. The chain's CDR3 is CASRGLDFYNEQFF. The CDR3 coding sequence is TGTGCCAGCAGGGGACTAGACTTTTACAATGAGCAGTTCTTC.

This clonotype was observed many times. The gene calls are TRBV27 and TRBJ2-5, with a weak D call TRBD1 (5 bases). Germline values: CDR1 MNHEY, CDR2 SMNVEV (reference sequence). The V end was cut by 3 bases, the J end by 10 bases, with 18 bases between. This CDR3 contains 14 residues. As DNA, the CDR3 is TGTGCCAGCAGTTTTGTTTCGACAGACGAGGACCAGTACTTC. It translates to CASSFVSTDEDQYF.

This clonotype was seen more than once but under ten times. This chain uses TRBV5-1 with TRBJ2-3; unclear D gene. The V and J ends lost 3 bases and 4 bases respectively, with 9 bases between them. The germline V gene has CDR1 SGHRS and CDR2 YFSETQ. CDR3 size: 13 residues. The CDR3 nucleotides read TGCGCCAGCAGCTCCGCAGCCGCAGATACGCAGTATTTT. This codes for CASSSAAADTQYF.